The clone carrying this TCR beta chain was detected a few times. What it binds is unknown. This entry comes from a study of T cells after posttransplantation cyclophosphamide. The repertoire was sequenced with immunoSEQ multiplex PCR; TCRdb's copy has only in-frame clones and lacks some. The sample includes about 16,000 clones, roughly 85% seen only once; the top ten take 25% to 30%. Controls had myeloablative marrow grafts with methotrexate and calcineurin inhibitor, sampled at 1 year. The CDR3 is 13 residues long. Study-wide findings and caveats: Recipient CMV seropositivity and CMV reactivation strongly tracked TRB clonality.

This receptor was identified in a female patient under 30 who received an allogeneic stem cell transplant from an unrelated donor, was CMV-positive, and had acute and chronic GVHD. The graft donor may account for some of the T cells. The starting material was PBMCs, obtained after allogeneic stem cell transplant with calcineurin inhibitor and methotrexate. V usage is TRBV21-1 and J usage is TRBJ2-2; the DNA was not compared with TRBD2, the D call given in the table. TRBV21-1 is marked as a pseudogene. CDR3 protein: CASPGLNTGELFF. The DNA of the CDR3 is TGTGCCAGCCCGGGACTCAACACCGGGGAGCTGTTTTTT.